In its sample, the clone carrying this T cell receptor beta chain was seen once. The antigen remains undetermined. This entry belongs to a study of OX40 agonist ivuxolimab in advanced cancers. Between the trimmed V and J ends, which lost 1 base and 5 bases, there was a span of 6 bases. CDR1 LNHDA and CDR2 SQIVND come from the germline V gene (reference sequence). This CDR3 has 12 amino acids. Study observations and caveats: Antigen specificity was not determined for the expanded peripheral T cells.

The data were produced by immunoSEQ multiplex PCR, yet TCRdb's version contains in-frame clones alone and is incomplete. The sample comprises 25,000 to 30,000 clones, around 81% of which are singletons, and more than 20% rests with the top ten. This receptor was obtained from an adult with an advanced solid tumor such as melanoma, head and neck, liver or kidney cancer. This chain connects TRBV19 to TRBJ2-7; D remains ambiguous. The source was CD4+ or CD8+ T cells sorted from blood, collected in a trial of the OX40 agonist ivuxolimab. The CDR3 coding sequence is TGTGCCAGTAGTATAGGTAGGGACGAGCAGTACTTC. It translates to CASSIGRDEQYF.